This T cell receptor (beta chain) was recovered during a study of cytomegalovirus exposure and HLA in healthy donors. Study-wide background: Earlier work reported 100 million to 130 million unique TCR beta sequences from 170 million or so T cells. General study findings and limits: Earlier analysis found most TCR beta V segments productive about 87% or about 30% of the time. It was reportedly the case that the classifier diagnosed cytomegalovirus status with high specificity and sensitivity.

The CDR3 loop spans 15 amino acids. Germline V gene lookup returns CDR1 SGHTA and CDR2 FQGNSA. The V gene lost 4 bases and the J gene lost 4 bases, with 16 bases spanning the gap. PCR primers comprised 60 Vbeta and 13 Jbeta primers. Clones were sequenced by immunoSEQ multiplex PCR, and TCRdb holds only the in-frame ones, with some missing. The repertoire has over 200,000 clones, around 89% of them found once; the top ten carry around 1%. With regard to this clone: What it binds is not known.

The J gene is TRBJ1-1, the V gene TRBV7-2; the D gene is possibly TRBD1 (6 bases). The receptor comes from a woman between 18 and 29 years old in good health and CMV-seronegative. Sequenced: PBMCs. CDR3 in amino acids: CASSSWGGAGTEAFF. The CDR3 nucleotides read TGTGCCAGCAGCTCCTGGGGGGGCGCGGGCACTGAAGCTTTCTTT.